What follows describes a single TCR beta chain. Generated by immunoSEQ multiplex PCR, the TCRdb table keeps only in-frame clones and is missing some. Of around 450,000 clones in the sample, roughly 91% were seen once. The CDR3 has 13 amino acids. With 2 bases removed from V and 9 bases from J, the gap between germline ends came to 14 bases. Germline-derived CDR1 and CDR2 are SQVTM and ANQGSEA. This sample is part of a study of Ad26.COV2.S vaccination and SARS-CoV-2 variants. Treatment indicated: roughly 19 received Ad26.COV2.S at low or high dose, single or two shots; about 5 received placebo; per-sample allocation not given. Day 63 after the first vaccine or placebo injection was the time point for sampling.

The source is a person aged 18-60 years who received the Ad26.COV2.S COVID-19 vaccine or a placebo. The source was peripheral blood, collected in a trial of Ad26.COV2.S vaccine versus placebo. The chain recombines TRBV29-1 with TRBJ2-1; the D is unclear. Here the CDR3 DNA reads TGCAGCGTTGAAAATCCCAGCAAACGTGAGCAGTTCTTC. Its translation is CSVENPSKREQFF.